This TCR beta chain was profiled in a study of cytomegalovirus exposure and HLA in healthy donors. Points from the study as a whole: The study recorded 150 to 200 TCR beta chains that were cytomegalovirus-associated.

Using immunoSEQ multiplex PCR, the repertoire was profiled, and TCRdb retains in-frame clones only, with some absent. The sample comprises a few hundred thousand clones, 85% to 90% of which are singletons, and approximately 2.9% rests with the top ten. The V and J ends lost 3 bases and 4 bases, in that order; junction bases with no gene match: 22. Germline V CDR1 and CDR2: GTSNPN, SVGIG (reference sequence). The CDR3 sequence is 19 residues long. Remarks on this clone: No antigen is known for it.

The TCR comes from a woman aged 18 to 35 in good health and CMV-seronegative. This chain joins TRBV30 and TRBJ2-3; TRBD2 aligns across 7 bases. Sequencing input: PBMCs. CDR3 residues: CAWSAINPGGKKVADTQYF. The CDR3, as DNA: TGTGCCTGGAGCGCCATTAACCCGGGAGGAAAAAAAGTTGCAGATACGCAGTATTTT.